These T cell receptor beta chains were read from a single sample in a study of Tregs in tolerant kidney transplant recipients. Data came from immunoSEQ multiplex PCR; TCRdb stores just in-frame clones and leaves some out. The sample carries 90,000 to 120,000 clones, 85% to 90% recorded once. The material was CD4+ T cells from blood, obtained before the transplant. The receptors stem from a human donor who received a combined kidney and bone marrow transplant. Both conserved end residues are part of each CDR3. Fields, in order: V gene, clone size, D gene, J gene, CDR3 DNA, CDR3 protein. A D gene is named only where the DNA matches it firmly. The size entry is marked missing in some rows and otherwise reads once, few, many or a size class.

TRBV10-3,.,TRBD1,TRBJ1-6,TGTGCCATCAGTGAACCGACAGGGGTCTATAATTCACCCCTCCACTTT,CAISEPTGVYNSPLHF
TRBV5-4,.,TRBD2,TRBJ2-5,TGTGCCAGCAGCTTGCGACTAGCGGGAGCGGGGGAGACCCAGTACTTC,CASSLRLAGAGETQYF
TRBV7-2,.,.,TRBJ2-5,TGTGCCAGCAGCCCGGGACTGGCCCAAGAGACCCAGTACTTC,CASSPGLAQETQYF
TRBV10-2,.,TRBD2,TRBJ2-7,TGCGCCAGCAGTGAGGATAGCGGGAGGACGACCTACGAGCAGTACTTC,CASSEDSGRTTYEQYF
TRBV19,.,.,TRBJ1-1,TGTGCCAGTAGACCCGGGGGGACAACTGAAGCTTTCTTT,CASRPGGTTEAFF
TRBV11-2,.,.,TRBJ2-1,TGTGCCAGCAGTTATATTTCGGGTGAGCAGTTCTTC,CASSYISGEQFF
TRBV5-1,.,TRBD2,TRBJ2-1,TGCGCCAGCAGCTCGCGGGAGGGCTTGAACAATGAGCAGTTCTTC,CASSSREGLNNEQFF
TRBV30,.,.,TRBJ1-5,TGTGCCTGGAGTGCCGACTCCAATCAGCCCCAGCATTTT,CAWSADSNQPQHF
TRBV2,.,TRBD1,TRBJ1-5,TGTGCCAGCAGTGCCGAAGGAGTCAGGGGGCGCAATCAGCCCCAGCATTTT,CASSAEGVRGRNQPQHF
TRBV2,.,TRBD1,TRBJ1-1,TGTGCCAGCTCTGGTGGGACAGGGCAATCTGAAGCTTTCTTT,CASSGGTGQSEAFF
TRBV28,once,.,TRBJ1-5,TGTGCCAGCAGGTCGACAGGAGGTCAGCCCCAGCATTTT,CASRSTGGQPQHF
TRBV5-8,.,TRBD1,TRBJ1-1,TGTGCCAGCAGGGACAGGGTAACTGAAGCTTTCTTT,CASRDRVTEAFF
TRBV5-1,.,TRBD1,TRBJ1-2,TGCGCCAGCAGCTCGTCCGGGACAGGGATGCGCTACACCTTC,CASSSSGTGMRYTF
TRBV5-4,.,TRBD2,TRBJ2-5,TGTGCCAGCGGGAGGGCCGGAGGGTACCAAGAGACCCAGTACTTC,CASGRAGGYQETQYF
TRBV18,.,.,TRBJ2-7,TGTGCCAGCTCACCGTATAGCTCCTACGAGCAGTACTTC,CASSPYSSYEQYF
TRBV30,.,.,TRBJ2-2,TGTGCCTGGAGTGGACTTGTACACACCGGGGAGCTGTTTTTT,CAWSGLVHTGELFF
TRBV11-2,.,.,TRBJ1-2,TGTGCCAGCAGCTCGAAGACAGTCTACACCTTC,CASSSKTVYTF
TRBV6-5,.,TRBD1,TRBJ1-5,TGTGCCAGCAGTGCAAGACAGGGCGTCCAGCCCCAGCATTTT,CASSARQGVQPQHF
TRBV5-1,.,TRBD2,TRBJ2-5,TGCGCCAGCAGCGGGGGGACTAGCGGGAGCCAAGAGACCCAGTACTTC,CASSGGTSGSQETQYF
TRBV25-1,once,TRBD1,TRBJ1-2,TGTGCCAGCTGGGGACAGTACTATGGTTACACCTTC,CASWGQYYGYTF
TRBV5-1,once,TRBD2,TRBJ2-2,TGCGCCAGCAGCTTCCGGGAGGCGAACACCGGGGAGCTGTTTTTT,CASSFREANTGELFF
TRBV11-2,.,.,TRBJ2-5,TGTGCCAGCAGACCTGACCCCGGGGAGACCCAGTACTTC,CASRPDPGETQYF
TRBV7-2,.,.,TRBJ1-5,TGTGCCAGCAGCTTAGACGGACAGCGCAATCAGCCCCAGCATTTT,CASSLDGQRNQPQHF
TRBV4-1,few,.,TRBJ2-5,TGCGCCAGCAGCTTATACCATAGCCTGGCGGCTCAAGAGACCCAGTACTTC,CASSLYHSLAAQETQYF
TRBV29-1,.,TRBD1,TRBJ1-1,TGCAGCGCAACTGACAGGGGGATGAACACTGAAGCTTTCTTT,CSATDRGMNTEAFF
TRBV30,.,.,TRBJ2-5,TGTGCCTGGGGGGGACTTCCAGGGACCCAGTACTTC,CAWGGLPGTQYF
TRBV14,.,TRBD1,TRBJ2-3,TGTGCCAGCAGCCAAGCTACAGGGGTCGGTACGCAGTATTTT,CASSQATGVGTQYF
TRBV19,.,.,TRBJ2-1,TGTGCCAGTAGTTCGGGTAGCTCCTACAATGAGCAGTTCTTC,CASSSGSSYNEQFF
TRBV2,.,TRBD1,TRBJ1-1,TGTGCCAGCAGGGTTAGACAGGGGGCGAACACTGAAGCTTTCTTT,CASRVRQGANTEAFF
TRBV9,once,.,TRBJ2-2,TGTGCCAGCAGCGTAATCCAGGGGGGAACCGGGGAGCTGTTTTTT,CASSVIQGGTGELFF
TRBV7-2,.,TRBD1,TRBJ2-4,TGTGCCAGCAGCTTACAACAGGGGGCGCAGGGAAACATTCAGTACTTC,CASSLQQGAQGNIQYF
TRBV19,few,.,TRBJ1-5,TGTGCCAGTCGTGGGGGGTTGGGCAATCAGCCCCAGCATTTT,CASRGGLGNQPQHF
TRBV15,.,.,TRBJ2-2,TGTGCCACCAGCAGAGATCTCTCCCCACAGGGATACACCGGGGAGCTGTTTTTT,CATSRDLSPQGYTGELFF
TRBV18,.,TRBD1,TRBJ2-4,TGTGCCAGCTCCCCCACGACGGGACAGGCGGGAAACATTCAGTACTTC,CASSPTTGQAGNIQYF
TRBV5-4,once,TRBD1,TRBJ1-4,TGTGCCAGCAGCTTGAGGTCGACAGGGGTTAAAGAAAAACTGTTTTTT,CASSLRSTGVKEKLFF
TRBV6-5,.,TRBD1,TRBJ2-7,TGTGCCAGCACCGACCGGGACAGGAGCTACGAGCAGTACTTC,CASTDRDRSYEQYF
TRBV5-1,.,.,TRBJ2-1,TGCGCCAGCAGCCCCAGGGGCGACACCAATGAGCAGTTCTTC,CASSPRGDTNEQFF
TRBV15,few,.,TRBJ1-2,TGTGCCACCAGCAGAGGACAGACGGACTATGGCTACACCTTC,CATSRGQTDYGYTF
TRBV10-3,.,.,TRBJ1-5,TGTGCCATCAACGTGGGGCCCCTCATGGGTAGCAATCAGCCCCAGCATTTT,CAINVGPLMGSNQPQHF
TRBV19,.,.,TRBJ1-4,TGTGCCAGTAGTATCAGGGAATCTGAAAAACTGTTTTTT,CASSIRESEKLFF
TRBV12-5,.,.,TRBJ1-1,TGTGCTAGTGGTTTGGTAATTGGCCCCACTGAAGCTTTCTTT,CASGLVIGPTEAFF
TRBV27,.,TRBD2,TRBJ2-7,TGTGCCAGCAGTCGGACTAGCGGGAGCCTGGTAGATTCGGAGCAGTACTTC,CASSRTSGSLVDSEQYF
TRBV4-3,.,TRBD2,TRBJ2-7,TGCGCCAGCAGCCAAGATGGGGGGGGAGTGTGGGAGCAGTACTTC,CASSQDGGGVWEQYF
TRBV7-2,.,TRBD2,TRBJ2-1,TGTGCCAGCAGCTCCCGACTAGCGGGAAAAAATGAGCAGTTCTTC,CASSSRLAGKNEQFF
TRBV6-5,.,.,TRBJ2-3,TGTGCCAGCAGTTACTCGTACAACACAGATACGCAGTATTTT,CASSYSYNTDTQYF
TRBV19,.,.,TRBJ2-5,TGTGCCAGTAGTATCACTATTTTAGAGACCCAGTACTTC,CASSITILETQYF
TRBV5-4,.,TRBD1,TRBJ1-2,TGTGCCAGCAGCTTGACAGGGGTAAAGTATGGCTACACCTTC,CASSLTGVKYGYTF